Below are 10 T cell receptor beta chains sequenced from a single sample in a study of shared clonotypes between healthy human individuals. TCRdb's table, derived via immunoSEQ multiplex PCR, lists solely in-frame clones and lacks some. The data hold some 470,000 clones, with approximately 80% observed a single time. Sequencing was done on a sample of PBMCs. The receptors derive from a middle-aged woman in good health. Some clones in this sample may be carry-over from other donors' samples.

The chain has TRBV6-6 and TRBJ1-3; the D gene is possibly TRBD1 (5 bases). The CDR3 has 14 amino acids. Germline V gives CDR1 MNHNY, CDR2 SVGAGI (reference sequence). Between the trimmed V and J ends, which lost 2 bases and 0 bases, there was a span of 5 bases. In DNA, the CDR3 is TGTGCCAGCAGTTACGACAGCTCTGGAAACACCATATATTTT. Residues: CASSYDSSGNTIYF.

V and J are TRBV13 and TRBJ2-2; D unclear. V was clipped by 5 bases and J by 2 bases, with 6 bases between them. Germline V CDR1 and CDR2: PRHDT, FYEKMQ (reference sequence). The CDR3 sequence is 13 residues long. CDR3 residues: CASSVDNTGELFF. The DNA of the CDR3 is TGTGCCAGCAGCGTAGACAACACCGGGGAGCTGTTTTTT.

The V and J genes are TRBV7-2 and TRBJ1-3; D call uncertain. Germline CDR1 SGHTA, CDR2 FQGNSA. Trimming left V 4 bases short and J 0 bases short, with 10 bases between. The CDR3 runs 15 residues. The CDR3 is CASSWAVYSGNTIYF. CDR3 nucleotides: TGTGCCAGCAGCTGGGCAGTCTACTCTGGAAACACCATATATTTT.

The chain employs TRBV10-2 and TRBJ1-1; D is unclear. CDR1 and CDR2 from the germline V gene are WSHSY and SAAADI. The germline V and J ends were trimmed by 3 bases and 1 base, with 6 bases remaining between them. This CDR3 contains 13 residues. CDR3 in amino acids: CASSEVKNTEAFF. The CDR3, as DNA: TGCGCCAGCAGTGAAGTCAAGAACACTGAAGCTTTCTTT.

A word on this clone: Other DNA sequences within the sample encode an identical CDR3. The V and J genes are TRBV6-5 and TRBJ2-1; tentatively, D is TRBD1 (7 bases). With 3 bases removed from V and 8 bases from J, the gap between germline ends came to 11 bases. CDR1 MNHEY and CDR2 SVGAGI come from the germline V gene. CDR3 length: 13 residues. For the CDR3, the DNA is TGTGCCAGCAGTTATCTCAGGGGGGATGAGCAGTTCTTC. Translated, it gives CASSYLRGDEQFF.

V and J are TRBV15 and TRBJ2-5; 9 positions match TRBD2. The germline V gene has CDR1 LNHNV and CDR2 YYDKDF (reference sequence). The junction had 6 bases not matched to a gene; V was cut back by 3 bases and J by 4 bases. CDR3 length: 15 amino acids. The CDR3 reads CATSRRAGGVETQYF. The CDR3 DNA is TGTGCCACCAGCAGGCGAGCGGGAGGAGTAGAGACCCAGTACTTC.

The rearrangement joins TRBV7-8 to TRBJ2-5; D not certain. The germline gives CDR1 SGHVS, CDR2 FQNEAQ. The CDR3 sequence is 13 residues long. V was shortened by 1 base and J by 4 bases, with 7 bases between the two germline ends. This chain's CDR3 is CASSLGLRETQYF. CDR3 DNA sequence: TGTGCCAGCAGCTTAGGGTTACGAGAGACCCAGTACTTC.

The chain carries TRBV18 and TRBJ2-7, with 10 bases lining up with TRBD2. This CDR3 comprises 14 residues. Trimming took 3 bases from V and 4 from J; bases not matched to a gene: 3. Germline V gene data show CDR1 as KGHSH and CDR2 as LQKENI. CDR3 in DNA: TGTGCCAGCTCACCTGGACTAGCGGAGTACGAGCAGTACTTC. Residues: CASSPGLAEYEQYF.

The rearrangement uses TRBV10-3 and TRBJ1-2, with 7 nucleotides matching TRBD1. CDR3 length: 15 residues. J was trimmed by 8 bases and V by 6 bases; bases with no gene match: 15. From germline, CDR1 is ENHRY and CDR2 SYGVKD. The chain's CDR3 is CAIRPEIQGNWGYTF. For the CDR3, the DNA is TGTGCCATCAGACCCGAAATACAGGGGAACTGGGGCTACACCTTC.

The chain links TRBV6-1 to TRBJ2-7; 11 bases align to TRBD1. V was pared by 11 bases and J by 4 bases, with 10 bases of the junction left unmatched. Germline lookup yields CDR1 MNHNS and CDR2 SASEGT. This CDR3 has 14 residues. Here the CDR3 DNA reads TGTGCCGTCGAGGACAGGGGGCAGTTATACGAGCAGTACTTC. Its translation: CAVEDRGQLYEQYF.